The subject of this entry is one TCR beta chain. The antigen is undetermined. The sample belongs to a study of tumor-infiltrating lymphocytes in primary liver carcinoma. Across the study: By surgical resection, the patients were treated for their primary liver carcinoma. Tumors were staged T1-T3 N0M0 and measured roughly 4.2 to 10 cm across. Regarding the study as a whole: Bulk samples went unsorted, so CD4+ and CD8+ repertoires were not compared.

Constant-region priming of 500 ng total RNA yielded TCR beta cDNA. TCR beta libraries came from three nested multiplex PCR rounds using slightly modified ARM-PCR. Two initial PCR rounds of approximately 10 cycles each paired TRBV1-TRBV30 forward primers with a C-beta reverse primer. TCRdb re-called the multiplex PCR reads with MiXCR, one entry per CDR3 protein. The sample contains nearly 200,000 distinct CDR3 sequences, approximately 64% of which appear only once. In addition to blood RNA drawn from unsorted whole blood, germline DNA was extracted. V lost 1 base, J lost 8 bases, and 7 bases stayed unmatched. The germline gives CDR1 SGHTA, CDR2 FQGNSA. The length of the CDR3 is 15 residues.

The source is a woman aged 60-75 years with primary liver carcinoma and hepatitis B virus infection. V and J are TRBV7-2 and TRBJ2-1; 8 bases align to TRBD2. What was sequenced was peripheral blood. The CDR3 nucleotides are TGTGCCAGCAGCTTAGATGGGACTAGGGGCGATGAGCAGTTCTTC. The encoded protein is CASSLDGTRGDEQFF.